A selection of T cell receptor beta chains follows, all from one sample in a study of early T cells in non-severe SARS-CoV-2 infection. Via MiXCR, TCRdb re-called the 5' RACE reads, giving one row per CDR3 protein. The sample contains just over 60,000 distinct CDR3 sequences, approximately 10% of which appear only once. Input material: whole blood. The receptors shown here come from an adult who was a healthcare worker with PCR-confirmed SARS-CoV-2 infection or an uninfected control (not recorded which). Each CDR3 is given with its conserved first and last residue. The order of the fields is CDR3 length, D gene, clone size, V gene, J gene, CDR3 protein, CDR3 DNA. A D gene is named only where the DNA matches it firmly. Some rows have no size entry. The others give once, few or many, or a class for an expanded clone.

CDR3 length: 13
D gene: TRBD1
clone size: many
V gene: TRBV6-1
J gene: TRBJ2-2
CDR3 protein: CASRQGPPGELFF
CDR3 DNA: TGTGCCAGCAGACAGGGGCCCCCCGGGGAGCTGTTTTTT

CDR3 length: 13
D gene: -
clone size: once
V gene: TRBV20-1
J gene: TRBJ2-5
CDR3 protein: CSARMGPQETQYF
CDR3 DNA: TGCAGTGCTAGAATGGGACCCCAAGAGACCCAGTACTTC

CDR3 length: 20
D gene: -
clone size: -
V gene: TRBV27
J gene: TRBJ2-3
CDR3 protein: CASRQNMFQGSGGGTDTQYF
CDR3 DNA: TGTGCCAGCCGGCAAAACATGTTTCAGGGTTCTGGAGGGGGGACAGATACGCAGTATTTT

CDR3 length: 16
D gene: TRBD1
clone size: -
V gene: TRBV28
J gene: TRBJ2-1
CDR3 protein: CASSLSGTGGRNEQFF
CDR3 DNA: TGTGCCAGCAGTTTATCCGGGACAGGGGGGCGCAATGAGCAGTTCTTC

CDR3 length: 15
D gene: -
clone size: -
V gene: TRBV3-1
J gene: TRBJ2-5
CDR3 protein: CASSQRGPSKETQYF
CDR3 DNA: TGTGCCAGCAGCCAACGTGGCCCAAGCAAAGAGACCCAGTACTTC

CDR3 length: 13
D gene: -
clone size: -
V gene: TRBV7-8
J gene: TRBJ2-3
CDR3 protein: CASSSGVGDTQYF
CDR3 DNA: TGTGCCAGCAGCTCAGGGGTTGGAGATACGCAGTATTTT

CDR3 length: 16
D gene: -
clone size: -
V gene: TRBV3-1
J gene: TRBJ2-5
CDR3 protein: CASSQVGSGIQETQYF
CDR3 DNA: TGTGCCAGCAGCCAAGTTGGGTCGGGGATACAAGAGACCCAGTACTTC

CDR3 length: 18
D gene: -
clone size: -
V gene: TRBV24-1
J gene: TRBJ2-1
CDR3 protein: CATSDLSVRAGSYNEQFF
CDR3 DNA: TGTGCCACCAGTGATTTGAGCGTCAGGGCAGGATCCTACAATGAGCAGTTCTTC

CDR3 length: 14
D gene: -
clone size: few
V gene: TRBV11-1
J gene: TRBJ2-3
CDR3 protein: CASSLGTTADTQYF
CDR3 DNA: TGTGCCAGCAGCTTAGGGACAACGGCAGATACGCAGTATTTT

CDR3 length: 13
D gene: -
clone size: few
V gene: TRBV6-1
J gene: TRBJ2-2
CDR3 protein: CASTELPTGELFF
CDR3 DNA: TGTGCCAGCACTGAACTCCCCACCGGGGAGCTGTTTTTT

CDR3 length: 15
D gene: -
clone size: many
V gene: TRBV20-1
J gene: TRBJ2-3
CDR3 protein: CSASVGSSSTDTQYF
CDR3 DNA: TGCAGTGCTAGTGTTGGTTCTTCTAGCACAGATACGCAGTATTTT

CDR3 length: 14
D gene: -
clone size: few
V gene: TRBV7-3
J gene: TRBJ1-1
CDR3 protein: CASSLDGINTEAFF
CDR3 DNA: TGTGCCAGCAGCTTAGACGGAATTAACACTGAAGCTTTCTTT

CDR3 length: 13
D gene: TRBD1
clone size: many
V gene: TRBV5-4
J gene: TRBJ1-1
CDR3 protein: CASSFDREAEAFF
CDR3 DNA: TGTGCCAGCAGTTTTGACAGGGAGGCTGAAGCTTTCTTT

CDR3 length: 12
D gene: -
clone size: -
V gene: TRBV7-9
J gene: TRBJ2-3
CDR3 protein: CASSRLADTQYF
CDR3 DNA: TGTGCCAGCAGCCGACTAGCAGATACGCAGTATTTT

CDR3 length: 16
D gene: -
clone size: -
V gene: TRBV7-8
J gene: TRBJ2-3
CDR3 protein: CASSLVASGLGDTQYF
CDR3 DNA: TGTGCCAGCAGCTTAGTTGCCTCGGGGCTGGGAGATACGCAGTATTTT

CDR3 length: 13
D gene: -
clone size: -
V gene: TRBV2
J gene: TRBJ1-2
CDR3 protein: CARQGGAGGGYTF
CDR3 DNA: TGTGCCAGACAGGGAGGGGCTGGCGGCGGCTACACCTTC

CDR3 length: 17
D gene: -
clone size: -
V gene: TRBV12-3/TRBV12-4
J gene: TRBJ2-5
CDR3 protein: CASSLGRTMMYQETQYF
CDR3 DNA: TGTGCCAGCAGTTTAGGCAGGACAATGATGTACCAAGAGACCCAGTACTTC

CDR3 length: 13
D gene: -
clone size: few
V gene: TRBV20-1
J gene: TRBJ1-1
CDR3 protein: CSAPDSNSSPAFF
CDR3 DNA: TGCAGTGCTCCAGACAGTAACTCCTCCCCAGCTTTCTTT

CDR3 length: 15
D gene: -
clone size: many
V gene: TRBV20-1
J gene: TRBJ2-5
CDR3 protein: CSARDPSWYQETQYF
CDR3 DNA: TGCAGTGCTAGAGACCCAAGTTGGTACCAAGAGACCCAGTACTTC

CDR3 length: 14
D gene: TRBD1
clone size: many
V gene: TRBV12-3/TRBV12-4
J gene: TRBJ1-2
CDR3 protein: CASSVYRDSYGYTF
CDR3 DNA: TGTGCCAGCAGTGTTTACCGGGACAGCTATGGCTACACCTTC

CDR3 length: 15
D gene: TRBD1
clone size: -
V gene: TRBV5-1
J gene: TRBJ2-3
CDR3 protein: CASSLAQGATDTQYF
CDR3 DNA: TGCGCCAGCAGCTTGGCCCAGGGGGCTACAGATACGCAGTATTTT

CDR3 length: 14
D gene: -
clone size: -
V gene: TRBV11-2
J gene: TRBJ2-1
CDR3 protein: CASSPGTLYNEQFF
CDR3 DNA: TGTGCCAGCAGCCCCGGGACTCTTTACAATGAGCAGTTCTTC

CDR3 length: 10
D gene: -
clone size: -
V gene: TRBV20-1
J gene: TRBJ1-1
CDR3 protein: CSASDVEAFF
CDR3 DNA: TGCAGTGCTTCGGACGTTGAAGCTTTCTTT

CDR3 length: 13
D gene: -
clone size: many
V gene: TRBV10-1
J gene: TRBJ2-3
CDR3 protein: CASSEAGPDTQYF
CDR3 DNA: TGCGCCAGCAGTGAGGCGGGACCAGATACGCAGTATTTT

CDR3 length: 13
D gene: -
clone size: -
V gene: TRBV5-1
J gene: TRBJ2-2
CDR3 protein: CASSLGAGIELFF
CDR3 DNA: TGCGCCAGCAGCTTGGGTGCGGGTATCGAGCTGTTTTTT

CDR3 length: 13
D gene: -
clone size: -
V gene: TRBV11-2
J gene: TRBJ1-3
CDR3 protein: CASSLDHGNTIYF
CDR3 DNA: TGTGCCAGCAGCTTAGATCACGGAAACACCATATATTTT

CDR3 length: 17
D gene: -
clone size: -
V gene: TRBV27
J gene: TRBJ2-6
CDR3 protein: CASRAGHHNSGANVLTF
CDR3 DNA: TGTGCCAGCAGGGCGGGACATCACAACTCTGGGGCCAACGTCCTGACTTTC